The subject of this entry is one T cell receptor (beta chain). Its antigen is not known. The CDR3 loop spans 14 amino acids. Germline V gives CDR1 SGHRS, CDR2 YFSETQ. The junction had 5 bases not matched to a gene; V was cut back by 5 bases and J by 0 bases. The data were obtained in a study of CD8 T cells in ankylosing spondylitis. Study-level points and caveats: Matched ankylosing spondylitis synovial fluid reportedly contained a significantly enriched population of disease-linked clones. Ankylosing spondylitis blood appeared to carry a characteristic TCR beta motif of roughly eight highly homologous variants.

TCRdb called the 5' RACE reads again in MiXCR, with one record for every CDR3 protein. The table has some 330,000 distinct CDR3 sequences, roughly 8% seen once. This clonotype was obtained from a male donor with ankylosing spondylitis. The rearrangement links TRBV5-1 to TRBJ2-7, with 7 bases that match TRBD1. The sample comprised blood, either unsorted or a sorted T cell fraction (not recorded which). CDR3 nucleotides: TGCGCCAGCAGGACGACAGGGAGCTCCTACGAGCAGTACTTC. Amino acids: CASRTTGSSYEQYF.